Below, one T cell receptor (beta chain) is given with its context. Other DNA sequences within the sample encode an identical CDR3. The data were taken from a study of metastatic and nonmetastatic thyroid tumors. Germline CDR1 MNHEY, CDR2 SVGEGT. Between the trimmed V and J ends, which lost 2 bases and 2 bases, there was a span of 11 bases. This CDR3 comprises 15 residues. Thyroid surgery was preceded by no treatment in any patient. Using MiXCR, TCRdb reanalyzed the PCR reads. The top ten clones hold less than 20% of a sample with around 52,000 clones, 25% to 30% of them seen once. Sequencing was done on a sample of blood. This TCR was sampled from a female donor with papillary thyroid cancer or a benign thyroid nodule (not recorded which). Some clones in this sample may be carry-over from other donors' samples. The rearrangement joins TRBV6-2 or TRBV6-3 to TRBJ2-3; D might be TRBD2 (6 bases). The CDR3 DNA follows: TGTGCCAGCAGTTACGGGACTTCCGACACAGATACGCAGTATTTT. The encoded protein is CASSYGTSDTDTQYF.